This entry concerns a single T cell receptor (beta chain). Its antigen is unknown. The data belong to a study of brain T cells in children with intractable seizures. The study, taken as a whole, reports: Absence of clones before surgery may stem from lower sequencing depth. Only CDR3 sequence similarity suggested viral specificity, without known HCMV serostatus.

Only cases whose brain tissue showed the highest T cell transcript signatures were sequenced. Pre-surgery treatment included at least one anti-epileptic drug. TCRdb keeps only in-frame clones here, not all; method: immunoSEQ multiplex PCR. There are 78,000 or so clones in the sample; about 90% occur only once, and approximately 25% lies in the top ten. The CDR3 totals 14 residues. Trimming took 4 bases from V and 1 from J, leaving 10 bases between them. Germline V lookup: CDR1 SNHLY, CDR2 FYNNEI. Sample: peripheral blood, taken at surgery. The gene calls are TRBV2 and TRBJ1-1; the D is unclear. The receptor was isolated from a girl between 2 and 10 years old with Rasmussen encephalitis and intractable seizures. This chain's CDR3 is CASSVRVGNTEAFF. CDR3 coding DNA: TGTGCCAGCAGTGTAAGGGTCGGGAACACTGAAGCTTTCTTT. Looking up the rest from reference TRBV2 and TRBJ1-1 gives the full variable domain: EPEVTQTPSHQVTQMGQEVILRCVPISNHLYFYWYRQILGQKVEFLVSFYNNEISEKSEIFDDQFSVERPDGSNFTLKIRSTKLEDSAMYFCASSVRVGNTEAFFGQGTRLTVV.